A selection of T cell receptor beta chains follows, all from one sample in a study of PD-L1 blockade in urothelial cancer. Method: immunoSEQ multiplex PCR; TCRdb's copy keeps in-frame clones and lacks some. Here the sample spans some 77,000 clones, around 87% being singletons. The source was PBMCs, collected around atezolizumab (anti-PD-L1) treatment. The receptors come from a woman aged 70 to 79 with urothelial cancer. Each CDR3 is given with its conserved first and last residue. The order of the fields is J gene, V gene, clone size, D gene, CDR3 protein, CDR3 DNA. The D gene is left open where the match is weak. Clone sizes are given selectively: once, few, many, or a class where the clone is expanded.

J: TRBJ2-7; V: TRBV7-9; size: .; D: TRBD1; CDR3: CASSHTRGPGQSYEQYF; DNA: TGTGCCAGCAGCCACACACGGGGACCGGGACAGAGCTACGAGCAGTACTTC
J: TRBJ2-5; V: TRBV6-5; size: .; D: TRBD2; CDR3: CASSYGLAETQYF; DNA: TGTGCCAGCAGTTATGGACTAGCAGAGACCCAGTACTTC
J: TRBJ1-2; V: TRBV18; size: .; D: TRBD1; CDR3: CASSFGQGAVYGYTF; DNA: TGTGCCAGCTCATTCGGACAGGGGGCGGTCTATGGCTACACCTTC
J: TRBJ1-2; V: TRBV20-1; size: .; D: TRBD1; CDR3: CSAGQGEGYTF; DNA: TGCAGTGCCGGACAGGGGGAGGGCTACACCTTC
J: TRBJ1-5; V: TRBV2; size: .; D: .; CDR3: CASTSTQGGFSNQPQHF; DNA: TGTGCCAGCACGTCCACGCAGGGAGGGTTTAGCAATCAGCCCCAGCATTTT
J: TRBJ1-2; V: TRBV5-6; size: medium-sized; D: .; CDR3: CASRRGANGYTF; DNA: TGTGCCAGCAGACGTGGGGCGAATGGCTACACCTTC
J: TRBJ2-1; V: TRBV5-6; size: .; D: .; CDR3: CASSFPGTIANEQFF; DNA: TGTGCCAGCAGCTTCCCCGGGACAATTGCCAATGAGCAGTTCTTC
J: TRBJ2-3; V: TRBV18; size: .; D: TRBD2; CDR3: CASSPLGSGSLPDTQYF; DNA: TGTGCCAGCTCACCACTGGGTAGCGGGAGTCTCCCAGATACGCAGTATTTT
J: TRBJ2-7; V: TRBV6-1; size: .; D: TRBD2; CDR3: CASSSWTSFSYEQYF; DNA: TGTGCCAGCAGTTCATGGACTAGCTTCTCCTACGAGCAGTACTTC
J: TRBJ2-1; V: TRBV7-3; size: .; D: TRBD1; CDR3: CASSPGNPGQGAEQFF; DNA: TGTGCCAGCAGCCCGGGGAATCCGGGACAGGGGGCTGAGCAGTTCTTC
J: TRBJ2-3; V: TRBV9; size: .; D: .; CDR3: CASSVTGQPSTDTQYF; DNA: TGTGCCAGCAGCGTAACCGGACAGCCCAGCACAGATACGCAGTATTTT
J: TRBJ2-3; V: TRBV5-1; size: .; D: TRBD2; CDR3: CASSPVGTEGRELKDTQYF; DNA: TGCGCCAGCAGCCCGGTGGGTACCGAGGGGCGGGAGTTGAAAGATACGCAGTATTTT
J: TRBJ2-3; V: TRBV10-3; size: .; D: TRBD2; CDR3: CAISERAGGDTDTQYF; DNA: TGTGCCATCAGTGAAAGAGCGGGAGGAGACACAGATACGCAGTATTTT
J: TRBJ1-3; V: TRBV4-1; size: .; D: .; CDR3: CASSPRAFVQANTIYF; DNA: TGCGCCAGCAGCCCCCGCGCTTTCGTACAGGCAAACACCATATATTTT
J: TRBJ1-2; V: TRBV14; size: once; D: TRBD1; CDR3: CASSPTGGGGGYTF; DNA: TGTGCCAGCAGCCCCACAGGGGGTGGAGGTGGCTACACCTTC
J: TRBJ1-4; V: TRBV4-3; size: many; D: .; CDR3: CASSHRDRISEKLFF; DNA: TGCGCCAGCAGCCACCGAGACAGGATCAGTGAAAAACTGTTTTTT
J: TRBJ1-2; V: TRBV30; size: .; D: TRBD1; CDR3: CAWSDKRVQGAVNYGYTF; DNA: TGTGCCTGGAGTGATAAAAGGGTACAGGGGGCGGTTAACTATGGCTACACCTTC
J: TRBJ2-5; V: TRBV2; size: .; D: TRBD2; CDR3: CASSEPPLAGGEETQYF; DNA: TGTGCCAGCAGTGAACCCCCCCTAGCGGGAGGGGAAGAGACCCAGTACTTC